The sequence of this TCR beta chain was determined in a study of blood T cell repertoires in COVID-19. Turning to the study itself: The United States, Italy and Spain provided the acute and convalescent COVID-19 samples. The cDNA or gDNA used as material had been derived from T cells, B-cell-depleted T cells, or PBMCs.

In the study's own analysis: How many nucleated cells were present was estimated from reference gene primer amplification. Here immunoSEQ multiplex PCR was the method, and the copy in TCRdb shows in-frame clones only, minus some. V and J calls and clone size are given by that table; D and trimming were obtained from the DNA. The sample has some 130,000 clones, around 89% seen once. Trimming pared 3 bases from V and 0 bases from J, leaving 9 bases between. The germline CDR1 and CDR2 sequences are SGDLS and YYNGEE. The CDR3 sequence is 15 residues long. This receptor was identified in a man aged 65 to 79 with active COVID-19. V is TRBV9 and J is TRBJ1-4; a weak D match, TRBD1 (5 bases). Sequencing input: peripheral blood. CDR3 sequence reads: CASSAQVATNEKLFF. In DNA form, the CDR3 reads TGTGCCAGCAGCGCACAGGTTGCAACTAATGAAAAACTGTTTTTT.